This T cell receptor beta chain derives from a study of vaccination and CD4 T cells after COVID-19. On the study more broadly: Convalescent donors totaled six males and four females, including two who were Hispanic.

Time point defined: late sampling 161 to 241 days after vaccination in a few convalescent patients. The treatment is: approximately 9-day PBMC culture with coronavirus spike peptide pools or control peptides (ViraFEST assay). The Oncomine TCR Beta short-read assay was applied to DNA of cultured CD4+ T cells. TCRdb processed the PCR reads anew with MiXCR; each CDR3 protein has one entry. The repertoire holds more than 20,000 distinct CDR3 sequences, with around 41% as singletons. This clonotype occurred a few times. Its antigen remains unidentified. Trimming took 6 bases from V and 1 from J, leaving 15 bases between them. This CDR3 region has 14 residues. Germline V lookup: CDR1 DFQATT, CDR2 SNEGSKA (reference sequence).

The chain uses TRBV20-1 and TRBJ1-1; a weak D match, TRBD1 (5 bases). The sequence was collected from a human donor who had recovered from COVID-19. The sample in question was CD4+ T cells from blood, cultured in vitro, obtained about 7 months after SARS-CoV-2 vaccination. This CDR3 is CSARGGAENTEAFF. DNA for the CDR3: TGCAGTGCCCGCGGCGGGGCCGAGAACACTGAAGCTTTCTTT.